The source of this T cell receptor (beta chain) is a study of shared clonotypes between healthy human individuals. Deep was the level at which the assay was run. Investigators spread the genomic DNA of each subset evenly over several immunoSEQ plates. Every unsorted PBMC PCR replicate was loaded with 300 to 350 ng DNA, some 31,000 T cell genomes. The table came from immunoSEQ multiplex PCR; TCRdb's copy has only in-frame clones and leaves some out. The data hold 450,000 to 500,000 clones, with around 85% observed a single time. Donors were healthy HIV-negative adults without recent acute infections or vaccinations. The CDR3 runs 10 residues. V dropped 7 bases and J dropped 10 bases, with 14 bases sitting between them. Germline V CDR1 and CDR2: DFQATT, SNEGSKA (reference sequence).

Material: PBMCs. This chain connects TRBV20-1 to TRBJ2-7; a possible D gene is TRBD2 (5 bases). This TCR was sampled from a woman aged 40 to 55 in good health. Some clones in this sample may be carry-over from other donors' samples. Here the CDR3 DNA reads TGCAGTGGAACGGGAACGGGACAGTACTTC. Amino acid sequence: CSGTGTGQYF.